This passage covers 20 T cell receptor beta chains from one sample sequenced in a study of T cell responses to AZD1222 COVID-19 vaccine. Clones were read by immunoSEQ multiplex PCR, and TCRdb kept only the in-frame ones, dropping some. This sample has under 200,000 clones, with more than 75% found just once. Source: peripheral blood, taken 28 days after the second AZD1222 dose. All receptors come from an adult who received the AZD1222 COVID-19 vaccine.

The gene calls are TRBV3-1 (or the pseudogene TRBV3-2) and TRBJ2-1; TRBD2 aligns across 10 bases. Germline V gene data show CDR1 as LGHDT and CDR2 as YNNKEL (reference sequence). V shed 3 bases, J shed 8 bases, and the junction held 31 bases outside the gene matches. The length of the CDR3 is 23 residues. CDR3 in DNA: TGTGCCAGCAGCCACATACTCCTGACTAGCGGGTGGACTTTCGCCCCCCCTGAGGATGAGCAGTTCTTC. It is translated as CASSHILLTSGWTFAPPEDEQFF.

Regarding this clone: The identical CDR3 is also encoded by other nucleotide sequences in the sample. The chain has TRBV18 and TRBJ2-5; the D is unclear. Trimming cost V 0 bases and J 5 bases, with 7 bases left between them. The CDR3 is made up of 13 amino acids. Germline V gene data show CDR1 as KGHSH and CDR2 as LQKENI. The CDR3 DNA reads TGTGCCAGCTCACCACCCGGGCTGGAGACCCAGTACTTC. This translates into CASSPPGLETQYF. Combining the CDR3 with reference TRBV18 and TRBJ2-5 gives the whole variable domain NAGVMQNPRHLVRRRGQEARLRCSPMKGHSHVYWYRQLPEEGLKFMVYLQKENIIDESGMPKERFSAEFPKEGPSILRIQQVVRGDSAAYFCASSPPGLETQYFGPGTRLLVL.

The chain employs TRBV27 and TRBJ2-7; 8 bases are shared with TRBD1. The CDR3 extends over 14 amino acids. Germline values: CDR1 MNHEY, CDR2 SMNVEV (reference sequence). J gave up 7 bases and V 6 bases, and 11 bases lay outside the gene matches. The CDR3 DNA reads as TGTGCCAGCAGCCAGGGTCAGGGGGCGTGGGAGCAGTACTTC. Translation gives CASSQGQGAWEQYF.

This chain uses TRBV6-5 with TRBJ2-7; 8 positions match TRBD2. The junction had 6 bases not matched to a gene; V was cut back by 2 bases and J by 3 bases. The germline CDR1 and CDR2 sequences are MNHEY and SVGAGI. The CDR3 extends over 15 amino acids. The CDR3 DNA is TGTGCCAGCAGTTACGATGGGACTAGTCTCTACGAGCAGTACTTC. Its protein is CASSYDGTSLYEQYF.

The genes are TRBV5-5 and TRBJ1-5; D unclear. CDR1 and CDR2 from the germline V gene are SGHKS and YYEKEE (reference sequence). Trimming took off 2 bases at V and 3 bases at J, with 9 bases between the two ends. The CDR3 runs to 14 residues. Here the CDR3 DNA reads TGTGCCAGCAGCTTCTGGACGGACAATCAGCCCCAGCATTTT. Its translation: CASSFWTDNQPQHF.

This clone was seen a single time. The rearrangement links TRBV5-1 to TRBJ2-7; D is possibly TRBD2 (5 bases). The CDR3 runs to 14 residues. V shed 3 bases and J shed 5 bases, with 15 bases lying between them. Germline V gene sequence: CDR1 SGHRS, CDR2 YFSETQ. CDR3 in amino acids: CASSSRTWRDEQYF. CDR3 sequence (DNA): TGCGCCAGCAGCTCCCGGACCTGGCGGGACGAGCAGTACTTC. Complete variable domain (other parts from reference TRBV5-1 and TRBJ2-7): KAGVTQTPRYLIKTRGQQVTLSCSPISGHRSVSWYQQTPGQGLQFLFEYFSETQRNKGNFPGRFSGRQFSNSRSEMNVSTLELGDSALYLCASSSRTWRDEQYFGPGTRLTVT.

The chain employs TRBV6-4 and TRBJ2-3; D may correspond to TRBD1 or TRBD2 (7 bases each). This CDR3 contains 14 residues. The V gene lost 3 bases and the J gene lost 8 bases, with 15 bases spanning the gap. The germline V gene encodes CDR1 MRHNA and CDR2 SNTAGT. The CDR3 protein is CASSEGGGSSTQYF. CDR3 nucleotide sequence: TGTGCCAGCAGTGAAGGGGGCGGGAGCTCTACGCAGTATTTT.

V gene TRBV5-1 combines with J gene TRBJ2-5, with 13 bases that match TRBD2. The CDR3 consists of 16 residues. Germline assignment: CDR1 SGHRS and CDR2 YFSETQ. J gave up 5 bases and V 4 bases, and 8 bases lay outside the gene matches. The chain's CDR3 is CASSQGLAGLGETQYF. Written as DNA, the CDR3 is TGCGCCAGCAGCCAGGGACTAGCGGGGCTCGGGGAGACCCAGTACTTC. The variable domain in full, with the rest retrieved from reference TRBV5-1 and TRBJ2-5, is KAGVTQTPRYLIKTRGQQVTLSCSPISGHRSVSWYQQTPGQGLQFLFEYFSETQRNKGNFPGRFSGRQFSNSRSEMNVSTLELGDSALYLCASSQGLAGLGETQYFGPGTRLLVL.

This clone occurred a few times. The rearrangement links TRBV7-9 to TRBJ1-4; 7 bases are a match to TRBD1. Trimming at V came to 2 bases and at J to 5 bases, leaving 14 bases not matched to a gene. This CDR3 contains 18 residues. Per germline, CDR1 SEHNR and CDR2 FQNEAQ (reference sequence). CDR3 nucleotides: TGTGCCAGCAGCTTAAGGGGAGGGGGCCTCTTCTCGAATGAAAAACTGTTTTTT. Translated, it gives CASSLRGGGLFSNEKLFF. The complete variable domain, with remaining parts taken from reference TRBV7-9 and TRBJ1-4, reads DTGVSQNPRHKITKRGQNVTFRCDPISEHNRLYWYRQTLGQGPEFLTYFQNEAQLEKSRLLSDRFSAERPKGSFSTLEIQRTEQGDSAMYLCASSLRGGGLFSNEKLFFGSGTQLSVL.

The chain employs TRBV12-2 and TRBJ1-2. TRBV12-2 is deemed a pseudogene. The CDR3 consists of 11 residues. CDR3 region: CASRSEGGYTF. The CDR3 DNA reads TGTGCAAGTCGCTCGGAGGGCGGCTACACCTTC.

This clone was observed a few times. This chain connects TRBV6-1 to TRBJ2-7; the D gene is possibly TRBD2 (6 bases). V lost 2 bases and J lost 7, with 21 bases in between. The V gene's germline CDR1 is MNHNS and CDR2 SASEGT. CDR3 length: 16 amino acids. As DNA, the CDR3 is TGTGCCAGCAGTGAATGGGGGGTTGGAACGGGGTTAGAGCAGTACTTC. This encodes CASSEWGVGTGLEQYF.

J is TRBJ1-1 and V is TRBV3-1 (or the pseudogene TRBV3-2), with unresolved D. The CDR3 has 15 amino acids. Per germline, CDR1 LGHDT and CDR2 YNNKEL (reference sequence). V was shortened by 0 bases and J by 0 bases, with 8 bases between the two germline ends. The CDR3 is CASSQDIGLNTEAFF. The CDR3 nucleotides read TGTGCCAGCAGCCAAGATATAGGGTTGAACACTGAAGCTTTCTTT.

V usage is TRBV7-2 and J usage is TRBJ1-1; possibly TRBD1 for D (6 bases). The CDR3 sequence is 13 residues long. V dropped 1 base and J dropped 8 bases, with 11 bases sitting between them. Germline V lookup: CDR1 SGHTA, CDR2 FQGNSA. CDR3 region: CASSLEAGVEAFF. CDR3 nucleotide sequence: TGTGCCAGCAGCTTAGAGGCAGGGGTGGAAGCTTTCTTT.

The CDR3 is CASSLAIGASISSYNEQFF. For the CDR3, the DNA is TGTGCCAGCAGCTTGGCCATTGGGGCTAGTATAAGCTCCTACAATGAGCAGTTCTTC. The chain combines TRBV5-5 with TRBJ2-1; D is perhaps TRBD1 (5 bases). Germline CDR1 reads SGHKS; CDR2 reads YYEKEE (reference sequence). The CDR3 has 19 amino acids. The V end was cut by 0 bases, the J end by 0 bases, with 19 bases between.

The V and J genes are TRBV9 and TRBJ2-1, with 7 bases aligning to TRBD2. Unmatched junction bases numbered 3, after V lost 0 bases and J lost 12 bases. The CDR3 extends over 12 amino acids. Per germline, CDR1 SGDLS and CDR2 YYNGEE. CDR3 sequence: CASSVGPSGQFF. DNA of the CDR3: TGTGCCAGCAGCGTAGGTCCTAGCGGGCAGTTCTTC.

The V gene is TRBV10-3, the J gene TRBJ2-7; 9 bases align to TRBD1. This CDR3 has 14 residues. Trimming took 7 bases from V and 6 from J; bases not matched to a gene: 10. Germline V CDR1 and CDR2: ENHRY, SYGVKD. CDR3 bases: TGTGCCATCAACGAGGGACAGGGTAATCGCGAGCAGTACTTC. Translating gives CAINEGQGNREQYF.

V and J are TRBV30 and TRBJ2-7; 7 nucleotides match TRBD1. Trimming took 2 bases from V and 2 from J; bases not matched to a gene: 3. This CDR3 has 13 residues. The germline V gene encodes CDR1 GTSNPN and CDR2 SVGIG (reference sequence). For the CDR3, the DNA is TGTGCCTGGAGTCGGGACAGAACCTACGAGCAGTACTTC. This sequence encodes CAWSRDRTYEQYF.

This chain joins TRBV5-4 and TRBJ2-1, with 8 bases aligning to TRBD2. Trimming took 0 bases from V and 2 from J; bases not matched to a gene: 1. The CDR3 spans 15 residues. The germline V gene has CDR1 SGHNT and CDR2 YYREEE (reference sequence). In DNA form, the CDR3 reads TGTGCCAGCAGCTTGGATAGCGGGGCCTACAATGAGCAGTTCTTC. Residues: CASSLDSGAYNEQFF. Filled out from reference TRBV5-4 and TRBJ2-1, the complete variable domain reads ETGVTQSPTHLIKTRGQQVTLRCSSQSGHNTVSWYQQALGQGPQFIFQYYREEENGRGNFPPRFSGLQFPNYSSELNVNALELDDSALYLCASSLDSGAYNEQFFGPGTRLTVL.

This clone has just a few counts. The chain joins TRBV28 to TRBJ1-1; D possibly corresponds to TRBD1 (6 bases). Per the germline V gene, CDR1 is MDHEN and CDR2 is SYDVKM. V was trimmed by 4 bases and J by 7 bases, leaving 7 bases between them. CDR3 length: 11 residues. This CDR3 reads CASSSQGEAFF. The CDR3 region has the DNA TGTGCCAGCAGTTCACAGGGTGAAGCTTTCTTT. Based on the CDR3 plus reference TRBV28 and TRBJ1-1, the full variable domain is DVKVTQSSRYLVKRTGEKVFLECVQDMDHENMFWYRQDPGLGLRLIYFSYDVKMKEKGDIPEGYSVSREKKERFSLILESASTNQTSMYLCASSSQGEAFFGQGTRLTVV.

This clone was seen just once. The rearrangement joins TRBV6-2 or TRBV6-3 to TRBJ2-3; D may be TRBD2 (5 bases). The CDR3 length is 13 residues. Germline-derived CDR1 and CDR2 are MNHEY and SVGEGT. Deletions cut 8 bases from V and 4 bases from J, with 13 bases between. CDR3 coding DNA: TGTGCCAGCCGCCCCAACGGGGCAGATACGCAGTATTTT. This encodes CASRPNGADTQYF.